Below, one TCR beta chain is given with its context. Its antigen remains unidentified. The sample is drawn from a study of cytotoxic CD8 clonotypes in ibrutinib-treated CLL. Study at large: Researchers reported 11 relapsed/refractory and about 15 treatment-naive patients, roughly 17 of them IGHV unmutated. Samples yielded averages of 200,000 to 300,000 productive templates and approximately 86,000 productive rearrangements. Study-wide findings and caveats: Treatment left the uncommon public clonotypes either contracted or stable in frequency.

The V gene's germline CDR1 is MDHEN and CDR2 SYDVKM. Trimming cost V 3 bases and J 1 base, with 10 bases left between them. The CDR3 covers 15 residues. Depths of 1 in 200,000 to 1 in 1 million T cells were the sequencing target. The protocol was immunoSEQ multiplex PCR, while the TCRdb copy is restricted to in-frame clones and leaves out a portion. The repertoire consists of about 160,000 clones, with 81% occurring once and the leading ten covering about 1.9%. The sample was PBMCs, taken after 12 months of ibrutinib treatment. The clonotype originates from a human donor with chronic lymphocytic leukemia. V is TRBV28 and J is TRBJ2-4; D is possibly TRBD2 (7 bases). The CDR3 is CASSLRGGAKNIQYF. In nucleotides, the CDR3 is TGTGCCAGCAGTTTGAGGGGGGGTGCCAAAAACATTCAGTACTTC.